The 7 T cell receptor beta chains reported below all come from one sample, sequenced in a study of T cells in Graves' hyperthyroidism and ophthalmopathy. The source material, RNA transcripts, was used to amplify TCR beta CDR3 regions. The HTBI primer set was used in a first-round RT-PCR of the TCR CDR3. MiXCR, run by TCRdb on the multiplex PCR reads, gives a single entry per CDR3 protein. The repertoire holds more than 600,000 distinct CDR3 sequences, with less than 20% as singletons. Sequencing was carried out using blood. The receptors were gathered from a man between 18 and 29 years old with Graves' hyperthyroidism.

This clonotype was seen at least ten times. This rearrangement joins TRBV6-5 to TRBJ2-7; D gene uncertain. The germline V gene encodes CDR1 MNHEY and CDR2 SVGAGI. The CDR3 has 12 amino acids. V shed 2 bases and J shed 6 bases, with 8 bases lying between them. CDR3 sequence: CASSYDGREQYF. As DNA, the CDR3 is TGTGCCAGCAGTTACGACGGGCGCGAGCAGTACTTC.

Concerning this clonotype itself: A read error may explain this, as a much larger clone is one base away. The V gene is TRBV14, the J gene TRBJ1-1; the D gene is possibly TRBD1 (6 bases). The V end lost 0 bases, the J end lost 11 bases, and 22 bases lay between the germline ends. The germline gives CDR1 SGHDN, CDR2 FVKESK. The length of the CDR3 is 16 residues. The chain's CDR3 is CASSQDLTGALNGAFF. The DNA of the CDR3 is TGTGCCAGCAGCCAAGATCTTACGGGGGCCCTGAATGGGGCTTTCTTT.

In this sample, this clonotype turned up many times. This chain links TRBV5-5 with TRBJ2-5; TRBD1 agrees at 7 bases. Per germline, CDR1 SGHKS and CDR2 YYEKEE (reference sequence). Unmatched junction bases numbered 2, after V lost 1 base and J lost 2 bases. The length of the CDR3 is 14 residues. Written as DNA, the CDR3 is TGTGCCAGCAGCTTGACGGGACAGCAAGAGACCCAGTACTTC. It encodes CASSLTGQQETQYF.

This clonotype has a count of ten or more. The chain is built from TRBV10-3 and TRBJ2-3; the D is unclear. The germline gives CDR1 ENHRY, CDR2 SYGVKD. V lost 10 bases to trimming and J lost 5 bases, with 10 bases between them. This CDR3 contains 11 residues. This CDR3 reads CATFSEDTQYF. The CDR3 nucleotides are TGTGCCACCTTCAGTGAAGATACGCAGTATTTT.

V gene TRBV12-3 or TRBV12-4 combines with J gene TRBJ2-1; 8 bases map to TRBD1. The CDR3 covers 14 residues. Germline trimming cut 6 bases from V and 5 bases from J; bases unmatched to any gene: 6. As DNA, the CDR3 is TGTGCCAGCAGCCAGGACAGGGCGGACAATGAGCAGTTCTTC. Its protein is CASSQDRADNEQFF.

This clonotype was counted at least ten times. The J gene is TRBJ1-2, the V gene TRBV7-9; unclear D gene. CDR3 length: 15 residues. V lost 1 base to trimming and J lost 8 bases, with 17 bases between them. CDR1 and CDR2 (germline): SEHNR, FQNEAQ (reference sequence). CDR3 bases: TGTGCCAGCAGCTTAGAGAGCAGTGGTTTGGGAGGCTACACCTTC. As protein: CASSLESSGLGGYTF.

A word on this clonotype: This may arise from a read error, as a much more abundant clone is one base away. The gene calls are TRBV30 and TRBJ2-7; D not certain. Between the trimmed V and J ends, which lost 0 bases and 3 bases, there was a span of 18 bases. The germline CDR1 and CDR2 sequences are GTSNPN and SVGIG (reference sequence). The CDR3 is made up of 16 amino acids. The CDR3 DNA follows: TGTGCCTGGAGTGTACTGTCAACTCCGACAAACTACGAGCAGTACTTC. It translates to CAWSVLSTPTNYEQYF.